One sample yielded the 27 T cell receptor beta chains listed below, sequenced in a study of CD8+CD57+ T cells in acquired aplastic anemia. Profiling that covered TCR beta VDJ and CDR3 relied on genomic DNA as its template. TCRdb independently ran MiXCR on the reads; one entry per CDR3 protein. The sample holds 95,000 to 150,000 distinct CDR3 sequences, 45% to 60% seen once. Individuals selected for sequencing had exhibited CD8+CD57+ cell expansion on flow cytometry. Specimen: sorted CD4+, CD8+, or CD8+CD57+ T cells (not recorded which) from PBMCs. These receptor sequences come from a human donor with aplastic anemia.

The table lists this clonotype with a few counts. The gene calls are TRBV7-2 and TRBJ1-2; TRBD1 matches 9 bases. CDR1 SGHTA and CDR2 FQGNSA come from the germline V gene. This CDR3 region has 14 residues. With 3 bases clipped from V and 3 bases from J, the junction kept 2 bases outside the gene matches. Here the CDR3 reads CASSLDRGDYGYTF. The CDR3 DNA reads TGTGCCAGCAGCTTGGACAGGGGTGACTATGGCTACACCTTC.

Only a few counts were recorded for this clonotype. The V call is TRBV19, the J call TRBJ1-3; D gene ambiguous. The germline V gene encodes CDR1 LNHDA and CDR2 SQIVND (reference sequence). V was clipped by 8 bases and J by 4 bases, with 18 bases between them. The CDR3 contains 15 residues. The CDR3 DNA is TGTGCCAGTTCTATCGACCTAGGCTGGGGAAACACCATATATTTT. As protein: CASSIDLGWGNTIYF.

The chain uses TRBV6-5 and TRBJ1-6; TRBD1 aligns across 8 bases. Trimming cost V 4 bases and J 6 bases; bases outside gene matches: 8. The germline V gene has CDR1 MNHEY and CDR2 SVGAGI. This CDR3 has 16 residues. This CDR3 is CASSSALTGGNSPLHF. Here the CDR3 DNA reads TGTGCCAGCAGTTCCGCGTTAACAGGGGGTAATTCACCCCTCCACTTT.

The chain is built from TRBV2 and TRBJ1-6; D remains unclear. Germline V gene sequence: CDR1 SNHLY, CDR2 FYNNEI. The V end lost 8 bases, the J end lost 8 bases, and 16 bases lay between the germline ends. This CDR3 has 14 residues. The CDR3, as DNA: TGTGCCAGCTGCGCGGGTGAAGGGTATTCACCCCTCCACTTT. Protein sequence: CASCAGEGYSPLHF. Complete variable domain (other parts from reference TRBV2 and TRBJ1-6): EPEVTQTPSHQVTQMGQEVILRCVPISNHLYFYWYRQILGQKVEFLVSFYNNEISEKSEIFDDQFSVERPDGSNFTLKIRSTKLEDSAMYFCASCAGEGYSPLHFGNGTRLTVT.

This clonotype was counted ten times or more. The chain employs TRBV9 and TRBJ2-1; a possible D gene is TRBD1 (7 bases). CDR3 length: 15 amino acids. Trimming took off 4 bases at V and 2 bases at J, with 13 bases between the two ends. Per the germline V gene, CDR1 is SGDLS and CDR2 is YYNGEE. The chain's CDR3 is CASSSGGKTYNEQFF. DNA for the CDR3: TGTGCCAGCAGCTCAGGGGGGAAGACCTACAATGAGCAGTTCTTC.

The sample holds many counts of this clonotype. This chain joins TRBV10-1 and TRBJ1-1; D is uncertain. This CDR3 has 20 residues. From germline, CDR1 is WNHNN and CDR2 SYGVQD (reference sequence). V was pared by 0 bases and J by 0 bases, with 23 bases between. The CDR3 protein is CASSESFLLEGLRMNTEAFF. In DNA form, the CDR3 reads TGCGCCAGCAGTGAGTCCTTTCTTCTGGAGGGTTTGAGGATGAACACTGAAGCTTTCTTT.

The chain employs TRBV5-5 and TRBJ2-7; 7 bases line up with TRBD2. The germline V gene has CDR1 SGHKS and CDR2 YYEKEE (reference sequence). There are 12 residues in the CDR3. V dropped 5 bases and J dropped 6; count of bases not matched to a gene: 5. The chain's CDR3 is CASRQGRGEQYF. CDR3 nucleotides: TGTGCCAGCAGACAAGGGAGGGGCGAGCAGTACTTC.

The genes are TRBV2 and TRBJ2-5; possible D gene TRBD2, 6 bases. The germline V and J ends were trimmed by 4 bases and 1 base, with 10 bases remaining between them. Germline values: CDR1 SNHLY, CDR2 FYNNEI. This CDR3 is built from 14 residues. Here the CDR3 reads CASSVGGRQETQYF. The DNA of the CDR3 is TGTGCCAGCAGTGTTGGAGGGCGCCAAGAGACCCAGTACTTC.

As regards this clonotype: This may be a read error, as it is one base from a much larger clone. The chain is built from TRBV12-3 or TRBV12-4 and TRBJ1-6; D perhaps matches TRBD1 (5 bases). Trimming shortened V by 4 bases and J by 10 bases, and 23 bases separated the two germline ends. CDR3 length: 17 residues. The chain's CDR3 is CASSSPIARGGGSPLHF. In DNA form, the CDR3 reads TGTGCCAGCAGTTCCCCGATAGCACGGGGGGGTGGATCACCCCTCCACTTT.

The table lists this clonotype with many counts. The V gene is TRBV24-1, the J gene TRBJ2-7; TRBD2 is a possible D gene (6 bases). The V end was cut by 6 bases, the J end by 0 bases, with 8 bases between. Germline V gives CDR1 KGHDR, CDR2 SFDVKD. The CDR3 sequence is 13 residues long. The CDR3 bases are TGTGCCACCAGTCCCGGGAGCTCCTACGAGCAGTACTTC. Its protein product is CATSPGSSYEQYF.

This clonotype was seen many times. This rearrangement joins TRBV13 to TRBJ2-1; maybe TRBD1 (6 bases). The V and J ends lost 0 bases and 9 bases respectively, with 12 bases between them. The germline V gene encodes CDR1 PRHDT and CDR2 FYEKMQ (reference sequence). The CDR3 runs to 14 residues. CDR3: CASSLGDFRGEQFF. In DNA form, the CDR3 reads TGTGCCAGCAGCTTAGGGGACTTCAGGGGTGAGCAGTTCTTC.

As to this clonotype: At one end the junction does not follow the germline gene, possibly because of a read error. CDR3 DNA sequence: TGTGTCAGCAGTTTAAAAGACTTTCCAGGTTCCTATGGCTACACCTTC. Translated: CVSSLKDFPGSYGYTF. The V and J genes are TRBV12-3 or TRBV12-4 and TRBJ1-2; no reliable D call. The CDR3 is 16 residues long.

The chain carries TRBV4-3 and TRBJ2-3; 12 bases are a match to TRBD1. CDR1 is LGHNA, CDR2 YSLEER, per germline. Trimming took 0 bases from V and 12 from J; bases not matched to a gene: 13. This CDR3 region has 17 residues. The chain's CDR3 is CASSQEGQGALSGTQYF. CDR3 DNA: TGCGCCAGCAGCCAAGAGGGACAGGGGGCATTATCAGGTACACAGTATTTT.

Comment on this clonotype: Sequence at one end of the junction differs from germline and may be a read error. This chain uses TRBV9 with TRBJ2-5; 7 positions agree with TRBD1. This CDR3 region has 15 residues. In germline, CDR1 is SGDLS, CDR2 YYNGEE. DNA of the CDR3: TGTGCCAGCAGCGTAGCGAACAGGGGATTGCAGACCCAGCACTTC. Amino acids: CASSVANRGLQTQHF.

The gene calls are TRBV5-6 and TRBJ1-2, with unresolved D. This CDR3 contains 15 residues. Germline lookup yields CDR1 SGHDT and CDR2 YYEEEE. Trimming took off 4 bases at V and 5 bases at J, with 18 bases between the two ends. CDR3 bases: TGTGCCAGCAGCGGCATCGATGGAGGTGCTTATGGCTACACCTTC. Translating it yields CASSGIDGGAYGYTF.

The gene calls are TRBV20-1 and TRBJ2-5, with TRBD2 matching 7 bases. Germline assignment: CDR1 DFQATT and CDR2 SNEGSKA (reference sequence). With V trimmed by 3 bases and J by 6 bases, 13 bases remained unmatched. The length of the CDR3 is 15 residues. The CDR3 sequence: CSASNPSGGRKTQYF. The DNA for the CDR3 is TGCAGTGCTAGTAATCCGTCGGGAGGAAGGAAGACCCAGTACTTC.

The chain couples TRBV24-1 to TRBJ2-1; D not certain. V lost 5 bases to trimming and J lost 2 bases, with 3 bases between them. The germline CDR1 and CDR2 sequences are KGHDR and SFDVKD. The CDR3 has 12 amino acids. The CDR3 spells CATSAAYNEQFF. In DNA, the CDR3 is TGTGCCACCAGTGCCGCCTACAATGAGCAGTTCTTC.

Details on this clonotype: A read error is possible here, since a much larger clone lies one base away. J is TRBJ1-1 and V is TRBV10-3; 7 bases are a match to TRBD1. Germline CDR1 reads ENHRY; CDR2 reads SYGVKD. The CDR3 sequence is 13 residues long. With V trimmed by 5 bases and J by 6 bases, 6 bases remained unmatched. CDR3 nucleotides: TGTGCCATCAGTCCGACAGGGTTCTCTGAAGCTTTCTTT. Residues: CAISPTGFSEAFF.

A remark on this clonotype: Compared with germline, one end of the junction differs, possibly owing to a read error. The V and J genes are TRBV5-4 and TRBJ1-6, with 8 nucleotides matching TRBD1. Germline loops: CDR1 SGHNT, CDR2 YYREEE (reference sequence). The CDR3 covers 16 residues. CDR3 coding DNA: TGTGCCAGCAGCTTTGGACAGGGTGGAGTTAGTTCACCCCTTCACTTT. Protein: CASSFGQGGVSSPLHF. The variable domain in full, with the rest retrieved from reference TRBV5-4 and TRBJ1-6, is ETGVTQSPTHLIKTRGQQVTLRCSSQSGHNTVSWYQQALGQGPQFIFQYYREEENGRGNFPPRFSGLQFPNYSSELNVNALELDDSALYLCASSFGQGGVSSPLHFGNGTRLTVT.

The sample holds many counts of this clonotype. V gene TRBV7-9 combines with J gene TRBJ2-1, with D possibly TRBD1 on 6 matching bases. V was clipped by 3 bases and J by 8 bases, with 23 bases between them. The germline V gene has CDR1 SEHNR and CDR2 FQNEAQ (reference sequence). The CDR3 is made up of 17 amino acids. The CDR3 sequence: CASSFARGHSNPHEQFF. CDR3 coding DNA: TGTGCCAGCAGCTTCGCTAGGGGACACTCAAATCCCCATGAGCAGTTCTTC.

There are a few counts of this clonotype. This rearrangement joins TRBV29-1 to TRBJ1-1, with 10 bases fitting TRBD1. This CDR3 comprises 14 residues. CDR1 and CDR2 from the germline V gene are SQVTM and ANQGSEA. Losses at the gene ends were 4 bases for V and 3 bases for J; bases not matched to a gene: 5. The CDR3: CSVGTGGHHTEAFF. The CDR3 region has the DNA TGCAGCGTTGGGACAGGGGGTCATCACACTGAAGCTTTCTTT.

J is TRBJ1-1 and V is TRBV5-1; D unclear. This CDR3 contains 14 residues. Trimming removed 0 bases at V and 7 bases at J, with 13 bases between. Per germline, CDR1 SGHRS and CDR2 YFSETQ. CDR3 coding DNA: TGCGCCAGCAGCTTGGCCGACCTTAAGTATGAAGCTTTCTTT. The encoded protein is CASSLADLKYEAFF.

The sample holds one count of this clonotype. This sequence joins TRBV29-1 and TRBJ2-1; TRBD2 might be the D (6 bases). CDR3 length equals 14 residues. V was shortened by 8 bases and J by 2 bases, with 16 bases between the two germline ends. Germline V lookup: CDR1 SQVTM, CDR2 ANQGSEA. The DNA for the CDR3 is TGCAGCTTGGTGGGAGGAAATGCCTACAATGAGCAGTTCTTC. Protein: CSLVGGNAYNEQFF.

The chain carries TRBV15 and TRBJ2-3; D gene unclear. Germline V CDR1 and CDR2: LNHNV, YYDKDF (reference sequence). CDR3 size: 15 residues. V lost 0 bases to trimming and J lost 11 bases, with 18 bases between them. The CDR3 sequence: CATSRDPKDGSRQYF. In DNA form, the CDR3 reads TGTGCCACCAGCAGAGACCCCAAGGACGGGTCGAGGCAGTATTTT. Full variable domain (missing parts from reference TRBV15 and TRBJ2-3): DAMVIQNPRYQVTQFGKPVTLSCSQTLNHNVMYWYQQKSSQAPKLLFHYYDKDFNNEADTPDNFQSRRPNTSFCFLDIRSPGLGDTAMYLCATSRDPKDGSRQYFGPGTRLTVL.

The chain carries TRBV29-1 and TRBJ2-7, with TRBD1 matching over 9 bases. Germline values: CDR1 SQVTM, CDR2 ANQGSEA. CDR3 size: 12 residues. With 7 bases clipped from V and 5 bases from J, the junction kept 6 bases outside the gene matches. For the CDR3, the DNA is TGCAGCGCCGGGACAGGGTACCACGAGCAGTACTTC. It is translated as CSAGTGYHEQYF.

This clonotype occurred many times. This rearrangement joins TRBV20-1 to TRBJ2-7; TRBD2 matches at 10 bases. This CDR3 region has 15 residues. J lost 3 bases, V lost 1 base, and 6 bases had no gene match. Looked up from germline, CDR1 is DFQATT and CDR2 is SNEGSKA (reference sequence). The CDR3 loop is CSARGTSGIFYEQYF. The DNA of the CDR3 is TGCAGTGCTAGAGGAACTAGCGGGATTTTCTACGAGCAGTACTTC.

On this clonotype: One junction end disagrees with the germline gene, perhaps due to a read error. This rearrangement joins TRBV2 to TRBJ1-3, with D unclear. The CDR3 spans 10 residues. Germline values: CDR1 SNHLY, CDR2 FYNNEI. CDR3 protein: CASKVDTVYF. CDR3 bases: TGTGCCAGCAAGGTCGACACCGTATATTTT.